This record concerns one T cell receptor (beta chain) sequence. The antigen is not known. Germline CDR1 and CDR2: MDHEN and SYDVKM. V gave up 5 bases and J gave up 4 bases, with 12 bases separating them. This CDR3 spans 13 amino acids. Investigators divided CD4+ cells into CD45RA+ naive and CD45RA-negative memory subsets. These data come from a study of shared clonotypes between healthy human individuals. Study-wide background: The study enrolled a couple of women and a few men aged 18 to 49.

Whole-study results and caveats: For naive CD4 cells, 5% to 6.5% of clonotypes were shared across a handful of donors.

Each subset's genomic DNA was split evenly across several immunoSEQ plates. Here immunoSEQ multiplex PCR was the method, and the copy in TCRdb shows in-frame clones only, minus some. The repertoire has roughly 2,500,000 clones, 80% to 95% of them found once; the top ten carry about 0.38%. Sequencing was performed on naive CD4+ T cells from PBMCs. Sample subset: CD45RA+ positively selected. This clonotype was obtained from a young man in good health. Some clones in this sample may be carry-over from other donors' samples. The chain recombines TRBV28 with TRBJ2-7; D unresolved. CDR3 protein: CASSPRTAYEQYF. Written as DNA, the CDR3 is TGTGCCAGCAGTCCCAGGACCGCGTACGAGCAGTACTTC.